This T cell receptor beta chain originates from a study of blood T cell repertoires in COVID-19. This CDR3 spans 14 amino acids. Trimming cost V 3 bases and J 6 bases, with 12 bases left between them. Germline-derived CDR1 and CDR2 are SGHRS and YFSETQ. The data were produced by immunoSEQ multiplex PCR, yet TCRdb's version contains in-frame clones alone and is incomplete. The data hold some 380,000 clones, with more than 65% observed a single time. The sequencing input was peripheral blood. The sequence came from a human donor with acute or convalescent COVID-19. The donor label of this sample is uncertain. This chain joins TRBV5-1 and TRBJ1-4, with D tentatively TRBD1 (6 bases). CDR3 loop: CASSSGRGYEKLFF. In nucleotides, the CDR3 is TGCGCCAGCAGCTCGGGCAGGGGTTATGAAAAACTGTTTTTT.